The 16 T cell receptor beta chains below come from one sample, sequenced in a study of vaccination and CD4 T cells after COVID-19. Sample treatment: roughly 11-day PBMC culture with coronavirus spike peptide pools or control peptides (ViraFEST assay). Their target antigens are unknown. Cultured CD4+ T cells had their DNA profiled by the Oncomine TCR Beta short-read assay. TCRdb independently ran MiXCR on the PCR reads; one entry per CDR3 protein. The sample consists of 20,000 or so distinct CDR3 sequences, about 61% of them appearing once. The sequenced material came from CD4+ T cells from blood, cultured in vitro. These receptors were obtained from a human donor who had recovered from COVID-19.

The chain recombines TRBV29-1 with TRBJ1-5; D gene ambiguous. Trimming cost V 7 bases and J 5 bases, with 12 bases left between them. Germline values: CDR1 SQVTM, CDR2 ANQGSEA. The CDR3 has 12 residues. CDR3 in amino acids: CSEDGSYQPQHF. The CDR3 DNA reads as TGCAGCGAGGACGGCTCTTATCAGCCCCAGCATTTT.

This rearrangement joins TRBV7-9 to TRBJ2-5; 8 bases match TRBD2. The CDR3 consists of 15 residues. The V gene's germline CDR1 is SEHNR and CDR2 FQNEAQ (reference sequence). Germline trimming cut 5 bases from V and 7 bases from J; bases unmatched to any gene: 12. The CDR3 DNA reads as TGTGCCAGCAGCCGCGACTCGGGGGGGGACGTGACCCAGTACTTC. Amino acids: CASSRDSGGDVTQYF.

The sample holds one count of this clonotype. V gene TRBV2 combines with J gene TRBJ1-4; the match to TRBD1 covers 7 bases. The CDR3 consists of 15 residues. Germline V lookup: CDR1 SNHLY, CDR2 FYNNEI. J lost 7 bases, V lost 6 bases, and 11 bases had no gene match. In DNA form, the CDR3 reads TGTGCCAGCAGGCGCGACAGGGTAGGGAGTGAAAAACTGTTTTTT. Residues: CASRRDRVGSEKLFF.

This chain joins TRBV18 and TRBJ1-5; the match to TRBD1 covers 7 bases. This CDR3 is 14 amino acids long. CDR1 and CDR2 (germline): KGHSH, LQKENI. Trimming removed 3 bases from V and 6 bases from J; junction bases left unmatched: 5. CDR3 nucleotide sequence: TGTGCCAGCTCACCCGACAGGGCTGGTCAGCCCCAGCATTTT. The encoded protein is CASSPDRAGQPQHF.

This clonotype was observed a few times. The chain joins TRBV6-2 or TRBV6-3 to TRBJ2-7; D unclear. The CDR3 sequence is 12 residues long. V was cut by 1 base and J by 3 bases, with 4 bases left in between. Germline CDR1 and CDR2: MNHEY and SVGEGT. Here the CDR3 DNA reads TGTGCCAGCAGTTACTATGGCTACGAGCAGTACTTC. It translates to CASSYYGYEQYF.

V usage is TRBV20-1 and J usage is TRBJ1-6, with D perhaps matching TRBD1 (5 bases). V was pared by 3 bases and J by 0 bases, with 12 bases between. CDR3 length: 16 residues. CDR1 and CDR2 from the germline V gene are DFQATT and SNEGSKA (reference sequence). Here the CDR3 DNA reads TGCAGTGCTAGTCCCAGGGCAAGCTCCTATAATTCACCCCTCCACTTT. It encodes CSASPRASSYNSPLHF.

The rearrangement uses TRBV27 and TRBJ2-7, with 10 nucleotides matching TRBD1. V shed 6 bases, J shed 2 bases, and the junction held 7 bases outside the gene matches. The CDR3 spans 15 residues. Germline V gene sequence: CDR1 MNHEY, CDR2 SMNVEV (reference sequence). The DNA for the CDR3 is TGTGCCAGCAGGTCAACCGGGACAGGGGCCTACGAGCAGTACTTC. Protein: CASRSTGTGAYEQYF.

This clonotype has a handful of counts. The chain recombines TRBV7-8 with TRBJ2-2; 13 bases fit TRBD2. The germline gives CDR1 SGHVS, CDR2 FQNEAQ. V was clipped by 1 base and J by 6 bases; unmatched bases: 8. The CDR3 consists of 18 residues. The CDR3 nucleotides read TGTGCCAGCAGCTTAGTCCTCGGACTAGCGGGAGTTCCCGGGGAGCTGTTTTTT. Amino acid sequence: CASSLVLGLAGVPGELFF.

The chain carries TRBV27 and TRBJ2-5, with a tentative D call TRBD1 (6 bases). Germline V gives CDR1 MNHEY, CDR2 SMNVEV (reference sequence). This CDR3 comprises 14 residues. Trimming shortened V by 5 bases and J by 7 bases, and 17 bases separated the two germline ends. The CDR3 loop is CASSVQGPRGTQYF. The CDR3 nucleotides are TGTGCCAGCAGTGTACAGGGTCCACGGGGGACCCAGTACTTC.

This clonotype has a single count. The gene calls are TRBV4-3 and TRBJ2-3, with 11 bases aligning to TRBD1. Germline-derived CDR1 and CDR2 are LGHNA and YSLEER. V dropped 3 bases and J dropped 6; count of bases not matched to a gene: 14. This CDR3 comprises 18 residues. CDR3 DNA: TGCGCCAGCAGCCACCACCCGGGACAGGGGGTTCCTGGGGATACGCAGTATTTT. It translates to CASSHHPGQGVPGDTQYF.

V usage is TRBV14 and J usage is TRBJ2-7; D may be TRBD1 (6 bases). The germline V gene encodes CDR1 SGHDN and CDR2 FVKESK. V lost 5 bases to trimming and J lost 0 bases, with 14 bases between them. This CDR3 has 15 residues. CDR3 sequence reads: CASSTRQASSYEQYF. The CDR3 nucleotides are TGTGCCAGCAGCACCCGACAGGCCAGCTCCTACGAGCAGTACTTC.

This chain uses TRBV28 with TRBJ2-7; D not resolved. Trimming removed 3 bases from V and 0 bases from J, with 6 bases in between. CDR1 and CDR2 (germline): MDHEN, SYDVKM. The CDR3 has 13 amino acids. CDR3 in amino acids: CASSFRTSYEQYF. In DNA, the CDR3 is TGTGCCAGCAGTTTCCGAACCTCCTACGAGCAGTACTTC.

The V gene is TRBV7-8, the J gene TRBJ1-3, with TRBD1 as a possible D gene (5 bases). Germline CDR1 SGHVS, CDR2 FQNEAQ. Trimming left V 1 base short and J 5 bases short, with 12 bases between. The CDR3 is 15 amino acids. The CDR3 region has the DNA TGTGCCAGCAGCTTAGGGACAAAGACTAGAAACACCATATATTTT. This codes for CASSLGTKTRNTIYF.

The CDR3 region is CAWSSSGRIGNTIYF. The CDR3 nucleotides read TGTGCCTGGAGTTCTAGCGGGAGGATTGGAAACACCATATATTTT. The chain recombines TRBV30 with TRBJ1-3; D is uncertain. The CDR3 has 15 residues. Trimming took 2 bases from V and 3 from J, leaving 14 bases between them. Germline CDR1 GTSNPN, CDR2 SVGIG (reference sequence).

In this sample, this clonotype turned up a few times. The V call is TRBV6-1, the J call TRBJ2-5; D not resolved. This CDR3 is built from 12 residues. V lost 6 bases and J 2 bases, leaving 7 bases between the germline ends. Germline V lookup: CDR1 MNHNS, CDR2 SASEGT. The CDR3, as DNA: TGTGCCAGCAGGATTATTCAAGAGACCCAGTACTTC. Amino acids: CASRIIQETQYF.

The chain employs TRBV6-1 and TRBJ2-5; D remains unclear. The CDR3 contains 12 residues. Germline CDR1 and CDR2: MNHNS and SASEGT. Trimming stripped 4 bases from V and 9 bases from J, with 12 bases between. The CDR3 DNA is TGTGCCAGCAGTGCAAGTAGTCTGGCCCAGTACTTC. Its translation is CASSASSLAQYF.